The rows below give T cell receptor beta chains drawn from one sample of a study of early T cells in non-severe SARS-CoV-2 infection. TCRdb re-analysed the 5' RACE reads in MiXCR, keeping a single row per CDR3 protein. The sample holds about 83,000 distinct CDR3 sequences, over 9.5% seen once. The sample consisted of whole blood, taken at baseline. The receptors come from an adult who was a healthcare worker with PCR-confirmed SARS-CoV-2 infection or an uninfected control (not recorded which). The CDR3 runs from the conserved cysteine through the conserved F or W. D genes are given only for firm matches. Part of the rows lack a size; the others show once, few, many or a class for expanded clones.

TRBV11-2	-	TRBJ2-3	-	CASSPKGAATTDTQYF	TGTGCCAGCAGCCCAAAAGGGGCGGCAACCACAGATACGCAGTATTTT
TRBV2	TRBD2	TRBJ2-2	few	CASKVTSGNTGELFF	TGTGCCAGCAAGGTGACTAGCGGAAACACCGGGGAGCTGTTTTTT
TRBV28	-	TRBJ1-4	few	CASSLPLSGAGKEKLFF	TGTGCCAGCAGTTTACCCCTGTCGGGGGCCGGAAAGGAAAAACTGTTTTTT
TRBV7-2	TRBD1	TRBJ1-4	-	CASSTQQGPNEKLFF	TGTGCCAGCAGCACACAACAGGGGCCTAATGAAAAACTGTTTTTT
TRBV19	-	TRBJ1-1	few	CASSKVLNTEAFF	TGTGCCAGTAGTAAGGTGCTGAACACTGAAGCTTTCTTT
TRBV6-2/TRBV6-3	-	TRBJ2-5	few	CASSYSEGAETQYF	TGTGCCAGCAGTTACTCGGAAGGGGCGGAGACCCAGTACTTC
TRBV6-6	TRBD2	TRBJ2-7	-	CASSGSSPSGSSYEQYF	TGTGCCAGCAGTGGCAGCTCACCTAGCGGGAGCTCCTACGAGCAGTACTTC
TRBV5-1	-	TRBJ2-7	-	CATGRDTGEQYF	TGCGCCACCGGCAGGGACACAGGGGAGCAGTACTTC
TRBV9	-	TRBJ1-1	-	CASSRGTDAPGTEAFF	TGTGCCAGCAGCAGAGGGACCGATGCCCCGGGTACTGAAGCTTTCTTT
TRBV4-1	TRBD2	TRBJ2-3	many	CASSPGGGPSTDTQYF	TGCGCCAGCAGCCCTGGGGGGGGACCAAGCACAGATACGCAGTATTTT
TRBV5-1	TRBD2	TRBJ2-4	many	CASSLEGLAGVNIQYF	TGCGCCAGCAGCTTGGAGGGACTAGCGGGAGTCAACATTCAGTACTTC